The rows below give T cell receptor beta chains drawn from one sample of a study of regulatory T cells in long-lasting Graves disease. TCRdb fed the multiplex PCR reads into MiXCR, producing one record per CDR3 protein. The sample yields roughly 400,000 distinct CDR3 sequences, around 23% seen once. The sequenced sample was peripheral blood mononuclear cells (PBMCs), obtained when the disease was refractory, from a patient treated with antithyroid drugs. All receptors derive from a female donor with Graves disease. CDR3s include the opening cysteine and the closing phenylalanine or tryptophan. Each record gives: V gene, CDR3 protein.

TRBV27 CASSPPGGGLDGYTF
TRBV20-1 CSADPGDTKRWETQYF
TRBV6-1 CASSEAPDRANVLTF
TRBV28 CASSLWGDRYYEQYF
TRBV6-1 CASRAATQTQYF
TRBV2 CASSAQSYEQYF
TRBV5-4 CASSSGTSGRTQETQYF
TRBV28 CASRTTGGIYEQYF
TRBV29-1 CSVPKPGQGTQEAFF
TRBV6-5 CASSYSGDRAYNSPLHF
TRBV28 CASRTGQALLFF
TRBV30 CAWSVKGISRLAGAYEQYF
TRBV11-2 CASSLDSLAEDTGELFF
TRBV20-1 CSAHSPGQHEAFF